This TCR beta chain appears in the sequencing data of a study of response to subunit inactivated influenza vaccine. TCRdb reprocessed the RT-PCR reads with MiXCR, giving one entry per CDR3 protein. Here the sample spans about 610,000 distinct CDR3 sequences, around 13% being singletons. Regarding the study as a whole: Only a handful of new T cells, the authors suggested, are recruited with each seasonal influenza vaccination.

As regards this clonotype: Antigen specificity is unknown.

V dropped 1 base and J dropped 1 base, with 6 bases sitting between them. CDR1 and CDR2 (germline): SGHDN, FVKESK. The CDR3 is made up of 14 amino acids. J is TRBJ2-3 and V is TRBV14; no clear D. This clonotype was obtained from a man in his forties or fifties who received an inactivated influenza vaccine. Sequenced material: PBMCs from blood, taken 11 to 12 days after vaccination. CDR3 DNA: TGTGCCAGCAGCCAAGGGCACCGCACAGATACGCAGTATTTT. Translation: CASSQGHRTDTQYF.